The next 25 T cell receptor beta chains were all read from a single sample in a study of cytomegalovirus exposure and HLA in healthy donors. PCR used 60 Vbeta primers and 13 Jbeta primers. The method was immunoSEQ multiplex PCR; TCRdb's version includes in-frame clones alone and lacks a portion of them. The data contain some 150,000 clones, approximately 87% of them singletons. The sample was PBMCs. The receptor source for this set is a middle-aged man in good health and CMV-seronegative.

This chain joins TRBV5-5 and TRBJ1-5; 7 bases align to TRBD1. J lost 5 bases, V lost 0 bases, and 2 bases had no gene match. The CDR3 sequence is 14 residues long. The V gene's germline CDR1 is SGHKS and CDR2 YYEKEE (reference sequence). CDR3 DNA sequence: TGTGCCAGCAGCTTGGAGGGACAGTATCAGCCCCAGCATTTT. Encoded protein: CASSLEGQYQPQHF.

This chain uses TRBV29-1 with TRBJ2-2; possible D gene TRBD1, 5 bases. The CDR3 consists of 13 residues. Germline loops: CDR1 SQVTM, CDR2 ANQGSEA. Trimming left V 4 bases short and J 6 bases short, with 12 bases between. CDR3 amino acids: CSVVGHESGELFF. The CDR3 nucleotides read TGCAGCGTTGTCGGACATGAGTCCGGGGAGCTGTTTTTT.

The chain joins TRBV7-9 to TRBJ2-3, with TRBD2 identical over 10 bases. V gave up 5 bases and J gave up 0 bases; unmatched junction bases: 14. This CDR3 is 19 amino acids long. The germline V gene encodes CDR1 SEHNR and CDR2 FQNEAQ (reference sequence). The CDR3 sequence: CASSDPLASGGGSTDTQYF. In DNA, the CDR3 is TGTGCCAGCAGCGACCCCCTGGCTAGCGGGGGAGGAAGCACAGATACGCAGTATTTT.

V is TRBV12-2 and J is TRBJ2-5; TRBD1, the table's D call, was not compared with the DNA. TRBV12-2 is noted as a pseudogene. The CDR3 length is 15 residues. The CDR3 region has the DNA TGTGCGCCCCAAACCTACAGGGTAGGTCGGGAGACCCAGTACTTC. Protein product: CAPQTYRVGRETQYF.

CDR3 sequence reads: CASSRNLDRDNQPQHF. As DNA, the CDR3 is TGTGCCAGCAGTCGAAACTTAGACAGGGACAATCAGCCCCAGCATTTT. The gene calls are TRBV27 and TRBJ1-5; 7 bases are a match to TRBD1. Trimming at V came to 5 bases and at J to 3 bases, leaving 10 bases not matched to a gene. In germline, CDR1 is MNHEY, CDR2 SMNVEV (reference sequence). The CDR3 is 16 residues long.

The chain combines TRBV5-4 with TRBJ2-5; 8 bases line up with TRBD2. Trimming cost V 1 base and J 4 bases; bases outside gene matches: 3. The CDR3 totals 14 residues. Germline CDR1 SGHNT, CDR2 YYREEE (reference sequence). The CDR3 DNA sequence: TGTGCCAGCAGCTTGCGGGGGGGCCCAGAGACCCAGTACTTC. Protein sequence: CASSLRGGPETQYF.

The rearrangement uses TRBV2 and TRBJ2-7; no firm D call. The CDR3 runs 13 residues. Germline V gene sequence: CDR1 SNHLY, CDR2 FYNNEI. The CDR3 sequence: CVSKQKTAYEQYF. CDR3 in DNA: TGTGTTAGCAAGCAGAAGACGGCATACGAGCAGTACTTC.

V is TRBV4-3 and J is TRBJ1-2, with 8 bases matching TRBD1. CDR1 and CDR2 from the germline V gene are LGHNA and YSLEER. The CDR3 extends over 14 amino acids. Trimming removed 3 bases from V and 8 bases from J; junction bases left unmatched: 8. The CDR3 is CASSQSPTGVGYTF. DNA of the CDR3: TGCGCCAGCAGCCAGTCCCCGACAGGGGTAGGCTACACCTTC.

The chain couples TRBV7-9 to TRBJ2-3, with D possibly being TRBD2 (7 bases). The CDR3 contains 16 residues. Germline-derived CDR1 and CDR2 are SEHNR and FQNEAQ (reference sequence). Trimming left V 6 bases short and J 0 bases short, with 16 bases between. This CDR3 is CASSRGGTISTDTQYF. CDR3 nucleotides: TGTGCCAGCAGTAGGGGGGGGACAATAAGCACAGATACGCAGTATTTT.

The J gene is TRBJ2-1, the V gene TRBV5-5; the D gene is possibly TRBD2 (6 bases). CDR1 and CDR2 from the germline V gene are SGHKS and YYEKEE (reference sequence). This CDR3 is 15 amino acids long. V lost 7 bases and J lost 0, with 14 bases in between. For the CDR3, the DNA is TGTGCCAGCGGAACGGGAGCAACCTCCTACAATGAGCAGTTCTTC. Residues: CASGTGATSYNEQFF.

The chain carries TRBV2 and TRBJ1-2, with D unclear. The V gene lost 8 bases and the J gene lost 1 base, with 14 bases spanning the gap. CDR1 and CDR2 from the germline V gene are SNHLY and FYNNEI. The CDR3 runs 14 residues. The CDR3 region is CASAWRRNNYGYTF. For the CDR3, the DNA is TGTGCCAGCGCCTGGAGGAGGAATAACTATGGCTACACCTTC.

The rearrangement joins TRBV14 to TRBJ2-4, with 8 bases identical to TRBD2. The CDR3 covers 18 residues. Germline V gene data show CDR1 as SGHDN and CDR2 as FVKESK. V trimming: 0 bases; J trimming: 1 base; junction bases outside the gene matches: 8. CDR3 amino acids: CASSQEEAGGAAKNIQYF. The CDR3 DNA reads TGTGCCAGCAGCCAAGAGGAGGCGGGGGGCGCGGCCAAAAACATTCAGTACTTC.

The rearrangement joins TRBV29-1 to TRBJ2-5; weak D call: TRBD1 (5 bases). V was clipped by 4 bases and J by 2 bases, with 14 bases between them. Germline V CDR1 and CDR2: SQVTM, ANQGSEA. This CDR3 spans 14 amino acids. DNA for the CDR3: TGCAGCGTTGGTAGTTGGACATCTCAAGAGACCCAGTACTTC. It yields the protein CSVGSWTSQETQYF.

CDR3 amino acids: CASSLAGSFSTNEKLFF. CDR3 nucleotide sequence: TGCGCCAGCAGCTTAGCGGGATCTTTCTCAACTAATGAAAAACTGTTTTTT. The chain couples TRBV5-1 to TRBJ1-4; D is ambiguous. V dropped 2 bases and J dropped 0 bases, with 14 bases sitting between them. The germline V gene encodes CDR1 SGHRS and CDR2 YFSETQ. This CDR3 spans 17 amino acids.

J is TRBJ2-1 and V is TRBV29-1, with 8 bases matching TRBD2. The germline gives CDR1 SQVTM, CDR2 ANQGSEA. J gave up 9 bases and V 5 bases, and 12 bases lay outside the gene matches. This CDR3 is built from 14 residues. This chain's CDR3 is CSVRGPTSVGEQFF. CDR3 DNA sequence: TGCAGCGTTAGGGGCCCGACTAGCGTGGGTGAGCAGTTCTTC.

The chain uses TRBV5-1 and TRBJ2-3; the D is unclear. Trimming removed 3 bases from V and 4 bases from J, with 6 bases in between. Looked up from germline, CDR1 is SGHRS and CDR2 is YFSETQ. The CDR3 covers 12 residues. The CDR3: CASSYEADTQYF. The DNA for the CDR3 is TGCGCCAGCAGCTACGAGGCAGATACGCAGTATTTT.

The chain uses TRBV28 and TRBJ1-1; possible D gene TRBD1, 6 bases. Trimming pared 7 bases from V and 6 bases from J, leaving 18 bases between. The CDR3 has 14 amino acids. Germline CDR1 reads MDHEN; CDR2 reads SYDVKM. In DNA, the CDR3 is TGTGCCAGCATCACTCCCGGGACATACGCTGAAGCTTTCTTT. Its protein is CASITPGTYAEAFF.

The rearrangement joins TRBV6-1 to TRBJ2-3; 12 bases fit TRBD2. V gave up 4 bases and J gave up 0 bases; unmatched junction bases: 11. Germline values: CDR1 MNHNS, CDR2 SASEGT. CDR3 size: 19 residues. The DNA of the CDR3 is TGTGCCAGCAGTGGAGATTGGACTAGCGGGGCCTTAAGCACAGATACGCAGTATTTT. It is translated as CASSGDWTSGALSTDTQYF.

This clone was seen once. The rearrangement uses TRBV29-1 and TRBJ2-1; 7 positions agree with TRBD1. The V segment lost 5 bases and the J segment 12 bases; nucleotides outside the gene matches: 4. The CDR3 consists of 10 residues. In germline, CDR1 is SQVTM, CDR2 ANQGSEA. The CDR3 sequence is CSVRQGWQFF. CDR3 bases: TGCAGCGTTCGACAGGGTTGGCAGTTCTTC.

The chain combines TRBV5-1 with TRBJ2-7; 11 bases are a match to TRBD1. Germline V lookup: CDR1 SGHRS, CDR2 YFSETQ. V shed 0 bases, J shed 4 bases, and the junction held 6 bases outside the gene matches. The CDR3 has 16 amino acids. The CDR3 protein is CASSLAGGQGVYEQYF. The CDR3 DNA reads TGCGCCAGCAGCTTGGCAGGGGGACAGGGGGTTTACGAGCAGTACTTC.

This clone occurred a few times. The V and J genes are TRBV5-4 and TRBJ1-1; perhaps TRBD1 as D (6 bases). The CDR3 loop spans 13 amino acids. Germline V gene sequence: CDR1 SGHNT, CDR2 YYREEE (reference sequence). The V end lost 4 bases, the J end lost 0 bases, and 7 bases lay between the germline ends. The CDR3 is CASSRDMNTEAFF. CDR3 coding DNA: TGTGCCAGCAGCCGGGACATGAACACTGAAGCTTTCTTT.

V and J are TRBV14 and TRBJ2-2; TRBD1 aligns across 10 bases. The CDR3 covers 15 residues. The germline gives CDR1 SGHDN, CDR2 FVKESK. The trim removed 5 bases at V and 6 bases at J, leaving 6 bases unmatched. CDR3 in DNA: TGTGCCAGCAGCTCGGGACAGGGGTTCCCCGGGGAGCTGTTTTTT. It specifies CASSSGQGFPGELFF.

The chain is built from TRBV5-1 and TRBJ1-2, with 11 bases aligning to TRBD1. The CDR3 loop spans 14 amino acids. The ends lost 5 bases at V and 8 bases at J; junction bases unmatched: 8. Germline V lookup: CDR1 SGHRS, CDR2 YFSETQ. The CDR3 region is CASSFRDRGDGYTF. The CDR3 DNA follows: TGCGCCAGCAGTTTTCGGGACAGGGGGGACGGCTACACCTTC.

CDR3 region: CASSLVAPGQLSNTGELFF. For the CDR3, the DNA is TGTGCCAGCAGCTTAGTTGCCCCTGGACAACTCTCGAACACCGGGGAGCTGTTTTTT. This rearrangement joins TRBV7-6 to TRBJ2-2; D is possibly TRBD1 (5 bases). The CDR3 contains 19 residues. Between the trimmed V and J ends, which lost 1 base and 0 bases, there was a span of 18 bases. The germline CDR1 and CDR2 sequences are SGHVS and FNYEAQ.

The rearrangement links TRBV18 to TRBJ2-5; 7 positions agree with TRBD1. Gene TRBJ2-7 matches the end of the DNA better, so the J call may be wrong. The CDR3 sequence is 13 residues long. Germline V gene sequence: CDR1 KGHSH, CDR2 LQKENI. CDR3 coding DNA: TGTGCCAGCTCAATTGGACAGGAAACCGAGCAGTACTTC. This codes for CASSIGQETEQYF.